This entry concerns a single T cell receptor beta chain. This record belongs to a study of blood T cell repertoires in COVID-19. About the study: Samples representing acute and convalescent COVID-19 were sourced from the United States, Italy and Spain. Sample material is recorded as cDNA or gDNA derived from T cells, B-cell-depleted T cells, or PBMCs.

Clinical history reported by participants formed the basis on which cohorts were assigned. Two negative PCRs, clearance, or symptom resolution characterized the recovered Cohort 3 donors. Germline loops: CDR1 SGHAT, CDR2 FQNNGV. V shed 5 bases and J shed 5 bases, with 10 bases lying between them. The CDR3 totals 12 residues. Clones were sequenced by immunoSEQ multiplex PCR, and TCRdb holds only the in-frame ones, with some missing. The sample lists 150,000 to 200,000 clones; around 79% were seen once. The sequence was obtained from a middle-aged man who had recovered from COVID-19. This rearrangement joins TRBV11-2 to TRBJ2-7; perhaps TRBD2 as D (6 bases). The sequencing sample was made of PBMCs or T cells enriched from blood (not recorded which). The CDR3 DNA follows: TGTGCCAGCAGCCCACTAGCAAACGAGCAGTACTTC. Its protein is CASSPLANEQYF.